This T cell receptor beta chain was obtained from a study of beta chain features in type 1 diabetes. CDR3 length: 15 amino acids. Trimming cost V 5 bases and J 7 bases; bases outside gene matches: 11. Germline CDR1 reads SGHTA; CDR2 reads FQGNSA. Expressed TCRB transcripts were sequenced because the entire RNA isolate underwent reverse transcription. Each sample of naive, central memory or regulatory T cells had, on average, about 3.57 million reads. Sequenced by immunoSEQ multiplex PCR; TCRdb stores in-frame clones only, minus some. The table has fewer than 900,000 clones, 15% to 20% seen once. The receptor's source is a woman aged 18-30 years in good health. The chain links TRBV7-2 to TRBJ2-1; TRBD2 matches at 7 bases. Sequenced sample: naive CD4+ T cells from blood. CDR3 loop: CASSVGGGEYNEQFF. CDR3 nucleotide sequence: TGTGCCAGCAGCGTCGGGGGAGGGGAGTATAATGAGCAGTTCTTC.